The TCR beta chain under discussion was sequenced for a study of blood T cell repertoires in COVID-19. Study as a whole: From the United States, Italy and Spain came samples of acute and convalescent COVID-19. PBMCs, B-cell-depleted T cells, or T cells were the source of the cDNA or gDNA that made up the material.

The CDR3 runs to 13 residues. Germline trimming cut 6 bases from V and 5 bases from J; bases unmatched to any gene: 2. Original processing notes: Reference gene primer amplification gave nucleated cell count estimates. Assay: immunoSEQ multiplex PCR; the TCRdb copy retains only in-frame clones and omits some. V and J calls and clone size are copied from that table; D and trimming were computed from the DNA. In the table there are about 35,000 clones, roughly nine tenths of which are singletons. Specimen: peripheral blood. V gene TRBV12-3 or TRBV12-4 combines with J gene TRBJ1-5; the match to TRBD1 covers 9 bases. This sequence originates from a man between 50 and 59 years old with active COVID-19. CDR3 protein: CASSGQGYQPQHF. CDR3 nucleotides: TGTGCCAGCAGCGGACAGGGGTATCAGCCCCAGCATTTT.